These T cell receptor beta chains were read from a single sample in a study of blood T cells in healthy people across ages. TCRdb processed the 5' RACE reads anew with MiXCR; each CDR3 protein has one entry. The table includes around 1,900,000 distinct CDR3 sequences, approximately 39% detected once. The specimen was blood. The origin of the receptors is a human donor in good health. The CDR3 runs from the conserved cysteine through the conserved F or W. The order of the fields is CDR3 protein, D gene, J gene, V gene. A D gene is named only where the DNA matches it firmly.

cdr3_aa: CAISQDEGNQPQHF
d_call: NA
j_call: TRBJ1-5
v_call: TRBV10-3

cdr3_aa: CASTNPQGIVADGYTF
d_call: NA
j_call: TRBJ1-2
v_call: TRBV6-2/TRBV6-3

cdr3_aa: CAGSLVGGITDTQYF
d_call: NA
j_call: TRBJ2-3
v_call: TRBV7-9

cdr3_aa: CASSLVLGGSTEAFF
d_call: NA
j_call: TRBJ1-1
v_call: TRBV7-9

cdr3_aa: CASSSGPEQYF
d_call: NA
j_call: TRBJ2-7
v_call: TRBV5-1

cdr3_aa: CSAEGGVAGVYNEQFF
d_call: TRBD2
j_call: TRBJ2-1
v_call: TRBV20-1

cdr3_aa: CASSLGFTNEKLFF
d_call: NA
j_call: TRBJ1-4
v_call: TRBV12-3/TRBV12-4

cdr3_aa: CASSLLSGGPLYEQYF
d_call: TRBD2
j_call: TRBJ2-7
v_call: TRBV7-2

cdr3_aa: CASSRGLYQETQYF
d_call: NA
j_call: TRBJ2-5
v_call: TRBV7-2

cdr3_aa: CSASGSGGNLYGYTF
d_call: NA
j_call: TRBJ1-2
v_call: TRBV20-1

cdr3_aa: CTSSSTGPTPTYEQYF
d_call: NA
j_call: NA
v_call: TRBV7-2

cdr3_aa: CASSPLVLRRQETQYF
d_call: NA
j_call: TRBJ2-5
v_call: TRBV11-2

cdr3_aa: CASSWVGGGYTDTQYF
d_call: TRBD2
j_call: TRBJ2-3
v_call: TRBV5-1

cdr3_aa: CASTRLYPGDTEAFF
d_call: NA
j_call: TRBJ1-1
v_call: TRBV6-1

cdr3_aa: CASSGQRYGYTF
d_call: NA
j_call: TRBJ1-2
v_call: TRBV6-2/TRBV6-3

cdr3_aa: CASSPVQAGTDTQYF
d_call: NA
j_call: TRBJ2-3
v_call: TRBV7-3

cdr3_aa: CSVASSGRWDTQYF
d_call: TRBD2
j_call: TRBJ2-3
v_call: TRBV29-1

cdr3_aa: CASSQGQGSTFF
d_call: TRBD1
j_call: TRBJ2-1
v_call: TRBV4-3

cdr3_aa: CASNQFGAGIDTQYF
d_call: NA
j_call: TRBJ2-3
v_call: TRBV6-1

cdr3_aa: CASSQEVAGRLEIIYNEQFF
d_call: NA
j_call: TRBJ2-1
v_call: TRBV4-1

cdr3_aa: CASSQEGTGLSGYTF
d_call: TRBD1
j_call: TRBJ1-2
v_call: TRBV4-3

cdr3_aa: CASSEGQSRETQYF
d_call: NA
j_call: TRBJ2-5
v_call: TRBV5-4

cdr3_aa: CASSLGTGVGYTEAFF
d_call: TRBD1
j_call: TRBJ1-1
v_call: TRBV28

cdr3_aa: CASSLAIGTDTQYF
d_call: NA
j_call: TRBJ2-3
v_call: TRBV5-5

cdr3_aa: CASSYGVEAGADVLTF
d_call: NA
j_call: TRBJ2-6
v_call: TRBV6-5

cdr3_aa: CASSLLGQGYNSPLHF
d_call: TRBD1
j_call: TRBJ1-6
v_call: TRBV3-1

cdr3_aa: CASSSLGLAGPDTQYF
d_call: TRBD2
j_call: TRBJ2-3
v_call: TRBV5-1

cdr3_aa: CASSWAAGEQYF
d_call: NA
j_call: NA
v_call: TRBV7-9

cdr3_aa: CASSAEDPPKGETQYF
d_call: NA
j_call: TRBJ2-5
v_call: TRBV7-3